This T cell receptor beta chain was recovered during a study of T cells in tuberculosis. Findings and limits, study-wide: Smaller alpha distances in active tuberculosis partly reflected shorter CDR3-alpha lengths.

Libraries were prepared by immunoSEQ multiplex PCR; TCRdb keeps only in-frame clonotypes and omits some of them. Altogether under 30,000 clones are present, 90% to 95% being singletons, with the ten largest covering approximately 6.2%. Germline lookup yields CDR1 SGHDT and CDR2 YYEEEE. This CDR3 region has 15 residues. V was cut by 3 bases and J by 2 bases, with 14 bases left in between. The sample's time point: new active TB diagnosis, blood taken before or within 7 days of starting treatment. In this sample, this clone turned up once. The target antigen is unknown. The source was PBMCs, collected at tuberculosis diagnosis. The origin of this receptor is an adult with tuberculosis. V usage is TRBV5-6 and J usage is TRBJ2-5, with a possible D match to TRBD1 (6 bases). The CDR3 DNA reads TGTGCCAGCAGCTATAGGGGGTATGGTCAAGAGACCCAGTACTTC. This codes for CASSYRGYGQETQYF.